The entry that follows covers one T cell receptor (beta chain) sequence. These data originate in a study of blood T cell repertoires in COVID-19. Overall study context: The analysed material was cDNA or gDNA that came from T cells, B-cell-depleted T cells, or PBMCs.

As originally analysed: The assay estimated nucleated cells by amplifying reference gene primers. This table comes from immunoSEQ multiplex PCR, and its TCRdb copy is limited to in-frame clones, with some not included. V, J and clone size reflect that table, while D and trimming were determined from the DNA. The sample holds over 50,000 clones; about 90% are singletons and the top ten take roughly 15%. This CDR3 has 13 residues. V lost 0 bases and J 3 bases, leaving 6 bases between the germline ends. Germline V gene data show CDR1 as LNHNV and CDR2 as YYDKDF (reference sequence). Sequencing input: peripheral blood. This clonotype was sampled from a human donor in a cohort sampled during active COVID-19. This sequence joins TRBV15 and TRBJ2-7, with D unresolved. In nucleotides, the CDR3 is TGTGCCACCAGCAGAGATCCCCTCTACGAGCAGTACTTC. This translates into CATSRDPLYEQYF.